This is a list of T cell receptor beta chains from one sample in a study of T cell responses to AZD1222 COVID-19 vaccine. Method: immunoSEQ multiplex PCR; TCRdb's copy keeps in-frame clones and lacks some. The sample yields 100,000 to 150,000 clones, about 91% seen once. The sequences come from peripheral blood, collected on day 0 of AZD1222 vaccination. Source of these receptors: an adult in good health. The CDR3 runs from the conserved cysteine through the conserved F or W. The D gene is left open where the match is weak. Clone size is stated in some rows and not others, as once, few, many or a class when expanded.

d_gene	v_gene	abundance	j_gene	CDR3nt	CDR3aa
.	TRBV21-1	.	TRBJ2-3	TGTGCCAGCAGCAGGAAAGATACGCAGTATTTT	CASSRKDTQYF
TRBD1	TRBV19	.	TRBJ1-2	TGTGCCAGTAGTACTTACCCGACAGGGAGTAGGAGCTATGGCTACACCTTC	CASSTYPTGSRSYGYTF
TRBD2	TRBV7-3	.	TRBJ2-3	TGTGCCAGCAGCTCCGGACTAGCGGGGGTCACAGATACGCAGTATTTT	CASSSGLAGVTDTQYF
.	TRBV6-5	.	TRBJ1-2	TGTGCCAGCAGTCCCCGAGCAGATGGCTACACCTTC	CASSPRADGYTF
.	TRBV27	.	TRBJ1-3	TGTGCCAGCACTACGTTCCTCAGGGGAGCTGGAAACACCATATATTTT	CASTTFLRGAGNTIYF
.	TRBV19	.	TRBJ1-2	TGTGCCAGTACCTCACCGTGGGAAATCGGCTACACCTTC	CASTSPWEIGYTF
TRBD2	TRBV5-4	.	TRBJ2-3	TGTGCCAGCAGCCCGTTTGGGGTAGCGGGACCCGGCACAGATACGCAGTATTTT	CASSPFGVAGPGTDTQYF
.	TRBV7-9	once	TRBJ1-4	TGTGCCAGCAGCTTTAATGGAGTCAGGGAAAAACTGTTTTTT	CASSFNGVREKLFF
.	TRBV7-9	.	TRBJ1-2	TGTGCCAGCAGCTCCGACACGAGCGTTTTACATGGCTACACCTTC	CASSSDTSVLHGYTF
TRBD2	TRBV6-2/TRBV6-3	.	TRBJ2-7	TGTGCCAGCAGTTATTCACGGACTAGCGGGATGGGGGAGCAGTACTTC	CASSYSRTSGMGEQYF
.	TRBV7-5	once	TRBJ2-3	TGTGTCAGAAGCTTCGAGGTGGATACGCAGTATTTT	CVRSFEVDTQYF
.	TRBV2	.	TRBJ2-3	TGTGCCAGCAACCGAGGGGGAGGAGATACGCAGTATTTT	CASNRGGGDTQYF
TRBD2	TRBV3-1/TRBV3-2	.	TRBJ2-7	TGTGCCAGCAGCCAAGCCCTAGCGGGAGGAACCTACGAGCAGTACTTC	CASSQALAGGTYEQYF
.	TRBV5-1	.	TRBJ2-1	TGCGCCAGCAGCTTGGCTGTAGGGTTTTCATATGAGCAGTTCTTC	CASSLAVGFSYEQFF
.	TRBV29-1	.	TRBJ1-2	TGCAGCGTTGAAGACCCAGGGAACGGCTACACCTTC	CSVEDPGNGYTF
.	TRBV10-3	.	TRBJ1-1	TGTGCCATCAGTGAGTTAGTCATGAACACTGAAGCTTTCTTT	CAISELVMNTEAFF
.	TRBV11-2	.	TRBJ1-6	TGTGCCAGCAGCTTATCCGGGGGTGGGAATTCACCCCTCCACTTT	CASSLSGGGNSPLHF
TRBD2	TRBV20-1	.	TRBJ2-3	TGCAGTGCTAGTGTTCTAGCGGGAGACACAGATACGCAGTATTTT	CSASVLAGDTDTQYF
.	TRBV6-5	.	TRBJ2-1	TGTGCCAGCAGTTACCCTCCCTCAGAGCAGTTCTTC	CASSYPPSEQFF
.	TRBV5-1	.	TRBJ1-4	TGCGCCAGCAGCTTGGTAGTGGGATCTAATGAAAAACTGTTTTTT	CASSLVVGSNEKLFF
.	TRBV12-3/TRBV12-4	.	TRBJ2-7	TGTGCCAGCAGTTGGGCAGAATCCTACGAGCAGTACTTC	CASSWAESYEQYF
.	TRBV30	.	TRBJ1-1	TGTGCCTGGAGTGTACGGGGCAGTCCCCTGAACACTGAAGCTTTCTTT	CAWSVRGSPLNTEAFF
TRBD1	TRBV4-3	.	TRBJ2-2	TGCGCCAGCAGCCAAGACGGAGACAGGGGGACCGGGGAGCTGTTTTTT	CASSQDGDRGTGELFF
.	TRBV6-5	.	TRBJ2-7	TGTGCCAGCAGACGCGGAATCTACGAGCAGTACTTC	CASRRGIYEQYF
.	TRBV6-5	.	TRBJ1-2	TGTGCCAGCAGTTACCAACAACCCGGAGCTAACTATGGCTACACCTTC	CASSYQQPGANYGYTF
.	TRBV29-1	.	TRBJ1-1	TGCAGCGTCCATTCTCCGGCTGAAGCTTTCTTT	CSVHSPAEAFF
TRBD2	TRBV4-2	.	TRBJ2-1	TGTGCCAGCAGCCAAGAAGCGACTAGCGGGTTCAATGAGCAGTTCTTC	CASSQEATSGFNEQFF
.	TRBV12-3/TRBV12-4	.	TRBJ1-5	TGTGCCAGCAATCCTGGGGGCGGTCAGCCCCAGCATTTT	CASNPGGGQPQHF
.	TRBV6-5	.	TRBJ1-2	TGTGCCAGCAGGTTGGCCTTCTATGGCTACACCTTC	CASRLAFYGYTF
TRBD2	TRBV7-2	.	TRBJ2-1	TGTGCCAGCAGCCCCACGGGTCCTAGCGGGAGGGGGGGTGAGCAGTTCTTC	CASSPTGPSGRGGEQFF
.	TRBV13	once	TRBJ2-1	TGTGCCAGCACTAGCGAGAACTCCTACAATGAGCAGTTCTTC	CASTSENSYNEQFF
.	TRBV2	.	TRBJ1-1	TGTGCCAGCATCCCACTAACTGGCAGGGTGATTATTTCGAACACTGAAGCTTTCTTT	CASIPLTGRVIISNTEAFF
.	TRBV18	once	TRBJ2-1	TGTGCCAGCTCACCGGCGCGTCGGGATGAGCAGTTCTTC	CASSPARRDEQFF
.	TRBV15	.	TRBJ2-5	TGTGCCACCAGCAGAGATCCCGAGGAAGAGACCCAGTACTTC	CATSRDPEEETQYF
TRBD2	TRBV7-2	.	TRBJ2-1	TGTGCCAGCAGGACTAGCGGGAGGGCCTACAATGAGCAGTTCTTC	CASRTSGRAYNEQFF
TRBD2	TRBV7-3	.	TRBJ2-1	TGTGCCAGCAGCTTAATCCCCGGACTAGCGGGACCCTACAATGAGCAGTTCTTC	CASSLIPGLAGPYNEQFF
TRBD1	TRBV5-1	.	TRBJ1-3	TGCGCCAGCAGCCCTACCGGACAGGAGGGAAACACCATATATTTT	CASSPTGQEGNTIYF
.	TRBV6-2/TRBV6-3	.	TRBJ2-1	TGTGCCAGCAGTTATAAGCGGGCCTCCTCCTACAATGAGCAGTTCTTC	CASSYKRASSYNEQFF
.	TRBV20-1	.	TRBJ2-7	TGCAGTGCTAGTAGTGGGACTTTACAGCAGTACTTC	CSASSGTLQQYF
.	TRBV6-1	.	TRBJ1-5	TGTGCCAGCAGTGATCGGGGGGCAAGCAATCAGCCCCAGCATTTT	CASSDRGASNQPQHF
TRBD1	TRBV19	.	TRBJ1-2	TGTGCCAGTAGTTCGCCCGGGACAGGGCCCTATGGCTACACCTTC	CASSSPGTGPYGYTF
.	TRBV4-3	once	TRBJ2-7	TGCGCCAGCAGCCAAGATGCCTATTACTACGAGCAGTACTTC	CASSQDAYYYEQYF
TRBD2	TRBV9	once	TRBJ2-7	TGTGCCAGCAGCGTAGGGACTAGCGGGTACTCCTACGAGCAGTACTTC	CASSVGTSGYSYEQYF
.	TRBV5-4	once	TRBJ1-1	TGTGCCACAATGGGAGACCTTGGAGGAACTGAAGCTTTCTTT	CATMGDLGGTEAFF
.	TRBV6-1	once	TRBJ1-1	TGTGCCAGCAGTGATCCAGGATCTTCGAACACTGAAGCTTTCTTT	CASSDPGSSNTEAFF
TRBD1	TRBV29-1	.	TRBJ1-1	TGCAGCGCCGTGGGACAGATGAACACTGAAGCTTTCTTT	CSAVGQMNTEAFF
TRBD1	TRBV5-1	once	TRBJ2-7	TGCGCCAGCAGCGTCACGGGACAGGGGCCCCTCTACGAGCAGTACTTC	CASSVTGQGPLYEQYF
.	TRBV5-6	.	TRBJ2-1	TGTGCCAGCAGCTTGTCGGTGGCCTACAATGAGCAGTTCTTC	CASSLSVAYNEQFF
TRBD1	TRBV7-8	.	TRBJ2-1	TGTGCCAGCAGTCCTCGGAGGGACAGGGCCCATGAGCAGTTCTTC	CASSPRRDRAHEQFF
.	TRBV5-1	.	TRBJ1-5	TGCGCCAGCAGCTTGGACGGAGACGATAATCAGCCCCAGCATTTT	CASSLDGDDNQPQHF
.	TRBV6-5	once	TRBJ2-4	TGTGCCAGCACCCTCGGAGGGGGCAAAAACATTCAGTACTTC	CASTLGGGKNIQYF
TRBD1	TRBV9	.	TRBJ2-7	TGTGCCAGCAGCGCGGGACAGGGGGAAGGGGAGCAGTACTTC	CASSAGQGEGEQYF
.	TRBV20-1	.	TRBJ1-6	TGCAGTGCTAGTCCCACAGGGACGTCCTCCTATAATTCACCCCTCCACTTT	CSASPTGTSSYNSPLHF
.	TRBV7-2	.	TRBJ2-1	TGTGCCAGCAGCTTAGTAGGGGGCCGCGCTAGCGCCTACAATGAGCAGTTCTTC	CASSLVGGRASAYNEQFF